This T cell receptor (beta chain) came from a study of T cell responses to AZD1222 COVID-19 vaccine. The CDR3 loop spans 14 amino acids. The V gene's germline CDR1 is LNHDA and CDR2 SQIVND (reference sequence). V lost 10 bases to trimming and J lost 1 base; unmatched junction nucleotides: 6. Profiling relied on immunoSEQ multiplex PCR, and the TCRdb table lists in-frame clones only, not all of them. The table shows around 130,000 clones, with around nine tenths occurring only once. This specimen was peripheral blood, taken 28 days after the second AZD1222 dose. This rearrangement joins TRBV19 to TRBJ2-2; 7 bases map to TRBD1. The clonotype was recovered from an adult who received the AZD1222 COVID-19 vaccine. Here the CDR3 reads CATATGKNTGELFF. The CDR3 nucleotides are TGTGCCACCGCGACAGGGAAGAACACCGGGGAGCTGTTTTTT. The complete variable domain, with remaining parts taken from reference TRBV19 and TRBJ2-2, reads DGGITQSPKYLFRKEGQNVTLSCEQNLNHDAMYWYRQDPGQGLRLIYYSQIVNDFQKGDIAEGYSVSREKKESFPLTVTSAQKNPTAFYLCATATGKNTGELFFGEGSRLTVL.